These T cell receptor beta chains were read from a single sample in a study of early T cells in non-severe SARS-CoV-2 infection. Via MiXCR, TCRdb re-called the 5' RACE reads, giving one row per CDR3 protein. The profile shows 70,000 or so distinct CDR3 sequences, roughly 13% of them singletons. The specimen sequenced was whole blood. Receptors were obtained from an adult who was a healthcare worker with PCR-confirmed SARS-CoV-2 infection or an uninfected control (not recorded which). Each CDR3 is given with its conserved first and last residue. The D gene is left open where the match is weak. Size is stated for part of the rows, as once, few or many counts, or as a class when the clone is expanded.

>TRBV5-4|NA|TRBJ1-2|few
TGTGCCAGCAGCCCTGGACCGGTCTATGGAAGCACCTTC
CASSPGPVYGSTF
>TRBV19|TRBD1|TRBJ1-5|NA
TGTGCCAGTGGTGGGGACAGGGGAAACAATCAGCCCCAGCATTTT
CASGGDRGNNQPQHF
>TRBV29-1|NA|TRBJ2-7|many
TGCAGCGCAAACAGGGATGGGGAGCAGTACTTC
CSANRDGEQYF
>TRBV27|NA|TRBJ1-2|NA
TGTGCCAGCCGCCCGTATTTGGGGCACTATGGCTACACCTTC
CASRPYLGHYGYTF
>TRBV7-2|NA|TRBJ1-1|NA
TGTGCCAGCAGCATACGTCCCACTGAAGCTTTCTTT
CASSIRPTEAFF
>TRBV11-1|NA|TRBJ2-3|NA
TGTGCCAGCAGCCAGACAGCTAGCACAGATACGCAGTATTTT
CASSQTASTDTQYF
>TRBV19|TRBD1|TRBJ1-2|few
TGTGCCAGTAGTAGTCCCGGGACAGGGACCCATGGCTACACCTTC
CASSSPGTGTHGYTF
>TRBV6-2/TRBV6-3|NA|TRBJ2-1|NA
TGTGCCAGCAAAGATACAGGGACAAATGAGCAGTTCTTC
CASKDTGTNEQFF
>TRBV6-5|NA|TRBJ1-1|NA
TGTGCCAGCAGGGAGACAGGACGAACTGAAGCTTTCTTT
CASRETGRTEAFF
>TRBV11-2|NA|TRBJ2-1|many
TGTGCCAGCAGCCCCGTAGGGGGGGCCCACAATGAGCAGTTCTTC
CASSPVGGAHNEQFF
>TRBV5-5|TRBD1|TRBJ2-1|NA
TGTGCCAGCAGCTTGGTACCGGGACAGGGTCTAGGTGAGCAGTTCTTC
CASSLVPGQGLGEQFF
>TRBV20-1|NA|TRBJ2-3|few
TGCAGTGCCTCGTCGAGCGGTAACACAGATACGCAGTATTTT
CSASSSGNTDTQYF
>TRBV6-5|NA|TRBJ1-3|NA
TGTGCCAGCATGGGGACTCGCTCTGGAAACACCATATATTTT
CASMGTRSGNTIYF
>TRBV4-1|NA|TRBJ1-4|many
TGCGCCAGCCCCGAGGGCTCAACTAATGAAAAACTGTTTTTT
CASPEGSTNEKLFF
>TRBV4-3|NA|TRBJ2-3|NA
TGCGCCAGCAGCCAAGATAAGGCAGGGACAGATACGCAGTATTTT
CASSQDKAGTDTQYF